The source of this T cell receptor (beta chain) is a study of Graves' ophthalmopathy and Graves' hyperthyroidism. Trimming removed 4 bases from V and 7 bases from J; junction bases left unmatched: 11. Germline V gene sequence: CDR1 MNHNS, CDR2 SASEGT. The CDR3 runs to 17 residues. The authors amplified TCR beta CDR3 regions, and they did so from RNA transcripts for repertoire sequencing. HTBI primers were used in a first-round RT-PCR, which preceded a second-round multiplex PCR. TCRdb re-derived calls from the multiplex PCR reads in MiXCR, one entry per CDR3 protein. The sample records over 500,000 distinct CDR3 sequences, 20% to 25% being singletons. Ophthalmopathy not arising within 18 months of follow-up defined hyperthyroidism as stable. Aged 18 to 65, the patients with hyperthyroidism had under 2 months' duration and were newly diagnosed. Additional autoimmune diseases, uncontrolled infections, pregnancy or lactation disqualified patients. Isolation of PBMCs was performed using 10 ml of fresh peripheral blood.

What was sequenced was peripheral blood. The sequence derives from a woman under 30 with stable Graves' hyperthyroidism. Some clones in this sample may be carry-over from other donors' samples. The chain uses TRBV6-1 and TRBJ2-2; 11 nucleotides agree with TRBD2. The CDR3 loop is CASSGGSSGRSFGELFF. In nucleotides, the CDR3 is TGTGCCAGCAGTGGTGGTTCTAGCGGGAGGTCCTTCGGGGAGCTGTTTTTT.